Reported below is one T cell receptor (beta chain). Its target is unknown. The data are from a study of siplizumab effects on memory and regulatory T cells. Study-level results: Only a minority of proliferating CD4+ or CD8+ clones had an assignable naive or memory phenotype, with roughly 75-97% lacking one. Apparently more diverse than memory cells, naive T cells also seemed major alloresponse contributors. Alloreactive sequences from unstimulated CD4+ memory cells fell significantly with siplizumab.

V lost 2 bases and J lost 0, with 10 bases in between. CDR1 is SGHNT and CDR2 is YYREEE in the germline V gene (reference sequence). The CDR3 consists of 15 residues. Assays captured around 92,000 TCR templates per sample. The table came from immunoSEQ multiplex PCR; TCRdb's copy has only in-frame clones and leaves some out. The sample lists under 95,000 clones; approximately 95% were seen once. This clonotype was sampled from a human donor in good health. The V call is TRBV5-4, the J call TRBJ2-3; the D gene is possibly TRBD2 (6 bases). Sequencing was done on a sample of non-Treg CD4+ T cells sorted from blood. CDR3 loop: CASSFGLPSTDTQYF. For the CDR3, the DNA is TGTGCCAGCAGCTTCGGACTACCTAGCACAGATACGCAGTATTTT. Supplemented by reference TRBV5-4 and TRBJ2-3, the full variable domain reads ETGVTQSPTHLIKTRGQQVTLRCSSQSGHNTVSWYQQALGQGPQFIFQYYREEENGRGNFPPRFSGLQFPNYSSELNVNALELDDSALYLCASSFGLPSTDTQYFGPGTRLTVL.